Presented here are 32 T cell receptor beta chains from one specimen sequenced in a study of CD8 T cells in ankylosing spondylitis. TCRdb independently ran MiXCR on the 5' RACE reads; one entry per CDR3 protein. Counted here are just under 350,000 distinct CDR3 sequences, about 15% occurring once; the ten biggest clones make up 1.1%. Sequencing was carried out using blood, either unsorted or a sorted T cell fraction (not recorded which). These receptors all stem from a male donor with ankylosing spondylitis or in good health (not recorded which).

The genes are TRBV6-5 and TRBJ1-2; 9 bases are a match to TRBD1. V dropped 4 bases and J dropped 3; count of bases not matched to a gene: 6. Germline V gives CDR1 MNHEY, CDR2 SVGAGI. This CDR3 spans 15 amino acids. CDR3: CASSSNRGLHYGYTF. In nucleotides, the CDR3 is TGTGCCAGCAGTTCGAACAGGGGGCTCCACTATGGCTACACCTTC.

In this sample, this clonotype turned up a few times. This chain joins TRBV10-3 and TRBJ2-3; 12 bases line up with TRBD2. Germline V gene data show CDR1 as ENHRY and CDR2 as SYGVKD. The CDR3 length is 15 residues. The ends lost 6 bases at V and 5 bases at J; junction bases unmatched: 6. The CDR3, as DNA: TGTGCCATCAGCCGGACTAGCGGGGTCCTAGATACGCAGTATTTT. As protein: CAISRTSGVLDTQYF.

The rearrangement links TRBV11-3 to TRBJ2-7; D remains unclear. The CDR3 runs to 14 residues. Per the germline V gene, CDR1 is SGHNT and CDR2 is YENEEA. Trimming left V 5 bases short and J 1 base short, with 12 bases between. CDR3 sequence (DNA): TGTGCCAGCAGCCCCCGCGAGGTTTCCTACGAGCAGTACTTC. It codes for CASSPREVSYEQYF.

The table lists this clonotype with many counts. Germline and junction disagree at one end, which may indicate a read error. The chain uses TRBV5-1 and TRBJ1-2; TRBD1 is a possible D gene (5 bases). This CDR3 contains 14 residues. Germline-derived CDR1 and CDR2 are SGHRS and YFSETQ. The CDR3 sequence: CASSLDPGNYGYTF. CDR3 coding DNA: TGTGCCAGCAGCTTAGACCCAGGGAACTATGGCTACACCTTC.

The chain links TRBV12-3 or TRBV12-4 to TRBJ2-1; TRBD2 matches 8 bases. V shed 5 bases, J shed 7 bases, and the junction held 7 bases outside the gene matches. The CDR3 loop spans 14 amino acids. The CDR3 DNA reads TGTGCCAGCAGTACTAGCGGAGGCTCAAATGAGCAGTTCTTC. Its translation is CASSTSGGSNEQFF.

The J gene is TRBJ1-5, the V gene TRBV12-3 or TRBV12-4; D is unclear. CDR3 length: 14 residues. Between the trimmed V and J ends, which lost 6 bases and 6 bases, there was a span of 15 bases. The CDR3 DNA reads TGTGCCAGCAGCCAACTTACTATGGGTCAGCCCCAGCATTTT. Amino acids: CASSQLTMGQPQHF.

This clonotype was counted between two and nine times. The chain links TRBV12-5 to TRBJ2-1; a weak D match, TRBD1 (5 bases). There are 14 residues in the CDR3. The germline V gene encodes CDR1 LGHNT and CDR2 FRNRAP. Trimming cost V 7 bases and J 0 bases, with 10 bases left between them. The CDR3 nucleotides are TGTGCTAGTGTCCAGGGTGGCTCCTACAATGAGCAGTTCTTC. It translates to CASVQGGSYNEQFF.

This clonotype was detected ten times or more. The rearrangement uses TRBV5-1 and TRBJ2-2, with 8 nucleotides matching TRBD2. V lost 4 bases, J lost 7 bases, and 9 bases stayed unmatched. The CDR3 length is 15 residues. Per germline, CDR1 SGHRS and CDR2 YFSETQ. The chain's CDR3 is CASSPTGGRNGELFF. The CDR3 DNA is TGCGCCAGCAGCCCTACGGGGGGGCGCAACGGGGAGCTGTTTTTT.

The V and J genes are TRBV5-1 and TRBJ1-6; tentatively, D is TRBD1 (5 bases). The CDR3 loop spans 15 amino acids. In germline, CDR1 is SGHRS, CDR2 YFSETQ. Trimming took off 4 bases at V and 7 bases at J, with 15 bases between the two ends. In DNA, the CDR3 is TGCGCCAGCAGCCCGGAAGGGGTAGGGAATTCACCCCTCCACTTT. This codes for CASSPEGVGNSPLHF.

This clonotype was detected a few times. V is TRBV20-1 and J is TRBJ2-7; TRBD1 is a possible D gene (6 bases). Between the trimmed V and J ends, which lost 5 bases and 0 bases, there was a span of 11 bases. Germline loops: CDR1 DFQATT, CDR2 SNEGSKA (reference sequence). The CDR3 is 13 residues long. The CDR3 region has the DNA TGCAGTGCTCTTCGGACAGACTCCTACGAGCAGTACTTC. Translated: CSALRTDSYEQYF.

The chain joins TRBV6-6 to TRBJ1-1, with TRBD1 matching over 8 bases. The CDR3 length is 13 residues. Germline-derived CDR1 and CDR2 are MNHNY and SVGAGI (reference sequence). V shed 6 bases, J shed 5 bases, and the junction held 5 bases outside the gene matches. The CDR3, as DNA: TGTGCCAGCAGACGGACAGGGAAAACTGAAGCTTTCTTT. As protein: CASRRTGKTEAFF.

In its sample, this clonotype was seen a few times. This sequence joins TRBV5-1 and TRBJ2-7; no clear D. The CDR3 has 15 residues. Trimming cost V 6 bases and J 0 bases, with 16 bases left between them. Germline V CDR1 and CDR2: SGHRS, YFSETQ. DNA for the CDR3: TGCGCCAGCAACATAGGATCGACGGTCTCCTACGAGCAGTACTTC. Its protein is CASNIGSTVSYEQYF.

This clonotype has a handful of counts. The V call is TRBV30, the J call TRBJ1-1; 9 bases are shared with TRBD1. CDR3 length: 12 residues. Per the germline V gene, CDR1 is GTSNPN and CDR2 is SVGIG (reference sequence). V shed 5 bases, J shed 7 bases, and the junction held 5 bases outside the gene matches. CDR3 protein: CAWEQGAYEAFF. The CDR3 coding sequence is TGTGCCTGGGAACAGGGGGCGTATGAAGCTTTCTTT.

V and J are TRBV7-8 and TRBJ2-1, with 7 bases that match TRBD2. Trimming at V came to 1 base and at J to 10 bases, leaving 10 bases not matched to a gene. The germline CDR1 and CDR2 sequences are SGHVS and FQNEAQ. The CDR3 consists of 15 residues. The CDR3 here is CASSLEGRGRIEQFF. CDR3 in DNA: TGTGCCAGCAGCTTAGAGGGGAGGGGCCGAATAGAGCAGTTCTTC.

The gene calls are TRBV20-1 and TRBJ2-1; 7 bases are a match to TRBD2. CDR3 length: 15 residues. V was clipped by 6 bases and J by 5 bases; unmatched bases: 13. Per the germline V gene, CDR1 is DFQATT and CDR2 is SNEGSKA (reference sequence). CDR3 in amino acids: CSARRTSGIHNEQFF. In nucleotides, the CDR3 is TGCAGTGCCCGGCGTACCAGCGGGATCCACAATGAGCAGTTCTTC.

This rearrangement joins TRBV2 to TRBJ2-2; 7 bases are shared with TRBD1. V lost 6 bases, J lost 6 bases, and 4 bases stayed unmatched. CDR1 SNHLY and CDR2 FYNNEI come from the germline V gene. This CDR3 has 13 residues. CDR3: CASRTGRAGELFF. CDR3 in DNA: TGTGCCAGCAGGACAGGGCGAGCCGGGGAGCTGTTTTTT.

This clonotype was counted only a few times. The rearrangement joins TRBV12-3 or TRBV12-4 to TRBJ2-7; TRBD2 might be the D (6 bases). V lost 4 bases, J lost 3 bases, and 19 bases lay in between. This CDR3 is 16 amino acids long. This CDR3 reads CASSSIGGDPRYEQYF. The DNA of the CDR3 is TGTGCCAGCAGTTCCATAGGAGGGGACCCCCGCTACGAGCAGTACTTC.

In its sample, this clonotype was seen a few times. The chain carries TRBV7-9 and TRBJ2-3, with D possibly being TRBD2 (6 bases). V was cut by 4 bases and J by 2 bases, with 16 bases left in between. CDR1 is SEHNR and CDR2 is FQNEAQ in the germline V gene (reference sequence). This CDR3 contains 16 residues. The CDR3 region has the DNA TGTGCCAGCAGCTACGGGAGCGTTCTCAACACAGATACGCAGTATTTT. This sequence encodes CASSYGSVLNTDTQYF. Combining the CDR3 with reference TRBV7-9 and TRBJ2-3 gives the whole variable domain DTGVSQNPRHKITKRGQNVTFRCDPISEHNRLYWYRQTLGQGPEFLTYFQNEAQLEKSRLLSDRFSAERPKGSFSTLEIQRTEQGDSAMYLCASSYGSVLNTDTQYFGPGTRLTVL.

CDR3 in amino acids: CASTNSVPATDTQYF. For the CDR3, the DNA is TGCGCCAGCACAAACAGCGTCCCTGCCACAGATACGCAGTATTTT. V usage is TRBV5-1 and J usage is TRBJ2-3; no reliable D call. Germline values: CDR1 SGHRS, CDR2 YFSETQ. The CDR3 runs to 15 residues. Trimming removed 6 bases at V and 2 bases at J, with 16 bases between.

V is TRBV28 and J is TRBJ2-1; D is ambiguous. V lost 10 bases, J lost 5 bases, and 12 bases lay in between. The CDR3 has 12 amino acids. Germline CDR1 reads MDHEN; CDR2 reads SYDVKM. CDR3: CATATSNNEQFF. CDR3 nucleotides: TGTGCCACTGCGACAAGTAACAATGAGCAGTTCTTC.

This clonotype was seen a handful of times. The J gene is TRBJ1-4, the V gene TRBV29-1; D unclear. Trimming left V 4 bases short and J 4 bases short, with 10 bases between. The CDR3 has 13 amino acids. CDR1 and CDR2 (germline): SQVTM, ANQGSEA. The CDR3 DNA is TGCAGCGTTGTGGGAAACAGTAATGAAAAACTGTTTTTT. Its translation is CSVVGNSNEKLFF. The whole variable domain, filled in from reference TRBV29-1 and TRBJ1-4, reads SAVISQKPSRDICQRGTSLTIQCQVDSQVTMMFWYRQQPGQSLTLIATANQGSEATYESGFVIDKFPISRPNLTFSTLTVSNMSPEDSSIYLCSVVGNSNEKLFFGSGTQLSVL.

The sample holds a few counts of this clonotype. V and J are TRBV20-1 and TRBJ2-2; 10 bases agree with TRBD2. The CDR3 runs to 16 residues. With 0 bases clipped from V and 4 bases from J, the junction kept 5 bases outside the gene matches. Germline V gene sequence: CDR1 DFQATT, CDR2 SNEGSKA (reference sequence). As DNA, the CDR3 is TGCAGTGCTAGAGACCCCGGGACTAGCGTCACCGGGGAGCTGTTTTTT. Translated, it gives CSARDPGTSVTGELFF.

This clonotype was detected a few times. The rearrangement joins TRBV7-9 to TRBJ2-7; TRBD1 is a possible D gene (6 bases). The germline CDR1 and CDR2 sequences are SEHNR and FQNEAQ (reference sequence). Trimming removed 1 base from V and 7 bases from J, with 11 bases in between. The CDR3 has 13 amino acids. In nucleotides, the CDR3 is TGTGCCAGCAGCTTAGAGGCTAGGGGGGAGCAGTACTTC. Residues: CASSLEARGEQYF.

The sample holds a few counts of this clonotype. CDR3 in amino acids: CASSLARPGQGLTGELFF. The CDR3 region has the DNA TGTGCCAGCAGCTTAGCGCGTCCTGGACAGGGGTTGACCGGGGAGCTGTTTTTT. This chain connects TRBV7-8 to TRBJ2-2; 9 bases are shared with TRBD1. The CDR3 length is 18 residues. J lost 5 bases, V lost 0 bases, and 10 bases had no gene match. Germline-derived CDR1 and CDR2 are SGHVS and FQNEAQ.

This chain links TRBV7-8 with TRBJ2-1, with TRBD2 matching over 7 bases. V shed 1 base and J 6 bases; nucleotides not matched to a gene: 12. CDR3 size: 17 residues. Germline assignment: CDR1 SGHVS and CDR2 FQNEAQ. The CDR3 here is CASSLVGGASGINEQFF. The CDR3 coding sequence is TGTGCCAGCAGCTTAGTCGGCGGAGCTAGCGGAATCAATGAGCAGTTCTTC.

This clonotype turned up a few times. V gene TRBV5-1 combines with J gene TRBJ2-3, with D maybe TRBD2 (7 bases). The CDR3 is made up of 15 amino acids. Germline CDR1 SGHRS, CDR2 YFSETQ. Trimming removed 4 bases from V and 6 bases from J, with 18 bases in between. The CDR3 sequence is CASSPLTGGKDTQYF. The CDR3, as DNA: TGCGCCAGCAGCCCTCTAACGGGGGGCAAGGATACGCAGTATTTT.

DNA for the CDR3: TGTGCCAGCGCAAAAATGGGGGGGCGCGGTGAAAAACTGTTTTTT. This encodes CASAKMGGRGEKLFF. The gene calls are TRBV7-9 and TRBJ1-4; D is possibly TRBD1 (6 bases). V was clipped by 8 bases and J by 7 bases, with 20 bases between them. The CDR3 runs 15 residues. Germline CDR1 is SEHNR and CDR2 is FQNEAQ (reference sequence). Drawing the rest from reference TRBV7-9 and TRBJ1-4, the complete variable domain is DTGVSQNPRHKITKRGQNVTFRCDPISEHNRLYWYRQTLGQGPEFLTYFQNEAQLEKSRLLSDRFSAERPKGSFSTLEIQRTEQGDSAMYLCASAKMGGRGEKLFFGSGTQLSVL.

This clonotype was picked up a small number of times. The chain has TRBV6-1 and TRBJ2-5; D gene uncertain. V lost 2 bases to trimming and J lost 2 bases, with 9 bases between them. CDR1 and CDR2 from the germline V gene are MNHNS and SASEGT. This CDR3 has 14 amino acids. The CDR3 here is CASSETPGQETQYF. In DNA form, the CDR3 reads TGTGCCAGCAGTGAAACCCCAGGACAAGAGACCCAGTACTTC.

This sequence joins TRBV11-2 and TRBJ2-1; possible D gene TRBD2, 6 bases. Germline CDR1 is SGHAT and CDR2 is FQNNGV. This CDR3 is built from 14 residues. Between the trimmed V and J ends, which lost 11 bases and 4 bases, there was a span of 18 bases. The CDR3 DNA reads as TGTGCCGTTCAACGGACGGGGACTTACAATGAGCAGTTCTTC. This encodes CAVQRTGTYNEQFF.

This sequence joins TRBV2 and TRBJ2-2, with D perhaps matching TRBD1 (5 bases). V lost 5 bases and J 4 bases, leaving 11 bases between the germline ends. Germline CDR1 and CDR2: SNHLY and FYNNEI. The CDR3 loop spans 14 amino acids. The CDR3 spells CASSPGFSTGELFF. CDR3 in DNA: TGTGCCAGCAGTCCAGGGTTCTCCACCGGGGAGCTGTTTTTT.

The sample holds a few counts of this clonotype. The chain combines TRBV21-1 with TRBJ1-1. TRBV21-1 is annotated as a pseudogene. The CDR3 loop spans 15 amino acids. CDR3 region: CASSKENGLNTEAFF. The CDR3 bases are TGTGCCAGCAGCAAAGAGAACGGCTTGAACACTGAAGCTTTCTTT.

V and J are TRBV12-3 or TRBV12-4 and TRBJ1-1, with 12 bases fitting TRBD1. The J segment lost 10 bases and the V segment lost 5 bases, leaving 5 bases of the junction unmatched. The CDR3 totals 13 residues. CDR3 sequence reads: CASSRGTGGLAFF. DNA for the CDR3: TGTGCCAGCAGTCGGGGGACAGGGGGCTTAGCTTTCTTT.